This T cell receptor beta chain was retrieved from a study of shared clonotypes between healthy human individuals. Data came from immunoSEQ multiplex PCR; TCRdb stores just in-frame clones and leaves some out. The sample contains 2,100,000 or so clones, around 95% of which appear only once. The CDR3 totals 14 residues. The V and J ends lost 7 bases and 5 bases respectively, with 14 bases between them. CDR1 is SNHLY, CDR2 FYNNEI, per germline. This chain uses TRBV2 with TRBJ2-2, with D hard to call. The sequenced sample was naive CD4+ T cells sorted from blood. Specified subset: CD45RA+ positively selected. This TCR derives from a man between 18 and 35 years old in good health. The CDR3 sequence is CASTRLGATGELFF. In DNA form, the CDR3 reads TGTGCCAGCACCCGACTGGGTGCTACCGGGGAGCTGTTTTTT.